The 29 T cell receptor beta chains below come from one sample, sequenced in a study of T cell responses to AZD1222 COVID-19 vaccine. Repertoires were generated with immunoSEQ multiplex PCR, while TCRdb's copy carries only in-frame clones and drops some. The table has approximately 150,000 clones, around nine tenths seen once; the top ten hold 1.5% to 2%. The sequencing used peripheral blood, collected 28 days after the second AZD1222 dose. The receptors here all came from an adult who received the AZD1222 COVID-19 vaccine.

The V and J genes are TRBV5-4 and TRBJ1-2; TRBD1 agrees at 9 bases. V was clipped by 2 bases and J by 6 bases; unmatched bases: 8. The germline gives CDR1 SGHNT, CDR2 YYREEE (reference sequence). There are 15 residues in the CDR3. CDR3 region: CASSLIQDRGNGYTF. The CDR3 nucleotides read TGTGCCAGCAGCTTAATCCAGGACAGGGGCAATGGCTACACCTTC.

In this sample, this clone turned up once. The chain has TRBV30 and TRBJ1-1, with a possible D match to TRBD1 (5 bases). The CDR3 contains 12 residues. Germline loops: CDR1 GTSNPN, CDR2 SVGIG (reference sequence). Trimming stripped 4 bases from V and 4 bases from J, with 10 bases between. The DNA for the CDR3 is TGTGCCTGGAACCCCGGGACCACTGAAGCTTTCTTT. This codes for CAWNPGTTEAFF.

The chain joins TRBV7-9 to TRBJ2-1; a weak D match, TRBD1 (5 bases). Germline V gene data show CDR1 as SEHNR and CDR2 as FQNEAQ (reference sequence). The V end lost 4 bases, the J end lost 1 base, and 20 bases lay between the germline ends. The CDR3 extends over 18 amino acids. The CDR3 sequence: CASSSRDQTARSYNEQFF. The CDR3 region has the DNA TGTGCCAGCAGCTCACGCGACCAGACAGCGAGGTCCTACAATGAGCAGTTCTTC. Filled out from reference TRBV7-9 and TRBJ2-1, the complete variable domain reads DTGVSQNPRHKITKRGQNVTFRCDPISEHNRLYWYRQTLGQGPEFLTYFQNEAQLEKSRLLSDRFSAERPKGSFSTLEIQRTEQGDSAMYLCASSSRDQTARSYNEQFFGPGTRLTVL.

The rearrangement joins TRBV7-9 to TRBJ2-3, with D unclear. Germline V gene sequence: CDR1 SEHNR, CDR2 FQNEAQ (reference sequence). The germline V and J ends were trimmed by 1 base and 7 bases, with 0 bases remaining between them. CDR3 length: 10 residues. CDR3 protein: CASSLDTQYF. The CDR3 DNA is TGTGCCAGCAGCTTAGATACGCAGTATTTT.

The chain links TRBV2 to TRBJ2-5; maybe TRBD2 (6 bases). The germline V gene encodes CDR1 SNHLY and CDR2 FYNNEI. This CDR3 is built from 12 residues. Trimming removed 7 bases from V and 5 bases from J, with 11 bases in between. CDR3 DNA: TGTGCCAGCATGACTAGTGCGGAGACCCAGTACTTC. This sequence encodes CASMTSAETQYF.

The chain recombines TRBV15 with TRBJ2-7; TRBD2 matches 8 bases. The CDR3 length is 15 residues. With V trimmed by 0 bases and J by 2 bases, 3 bases remained unmatched. Germline V gene lookup returns CDR1 LNHNV and CDR2 YYDKDF (reference sequence). The chain's CDR3 is CATSRELAVAYEQYF. Here the CDR3 DNA reads TGTGCCACCAGCAGAGAACTAGCGGTTGCCTACGAGCAGTACTTC.

This clone appeared a single time. The rearrangement joins TRBV9 to TRBJ2-6; D remains ambiguous. In germline, CDR1 is SGDLS, CDR2 YYNGEE. The CDR3 spans 15 residues. Between the trimmed V and J ends, which lost 0 bases and 2 bases, there was a span of 6 bases. This CDR3 reads CASSVGMAGANVLTF. The CDR3 region has the DNA TGTGCCAGCAGCGTAGGAATGGCTGGGGCCAACGTCCTGACTTTC. Full variable domain (remainder filled in from reference TRBV9 and TRBJ2-6): DSGVTQTPKHLITATGQRVTLRCSPRSGDLSVYWYQQSLDQGLQFLIQYYNGEERAKGNILERFSAQQFPDLHSELNLSSLELGDSALYFCASSVGMAGANVLTFGAGSRLTVL.

The CDR3 is CASSLVNTEAFF. CDR3 nucleotides: TGTGCCAGCAGCTTAGTGAACACTGAAGCTTTCTTT. The chain combines TRBV7-2 with TRBJ1-1, with D unresolved. The V gene's germline CDR1 is SGHTA and CDR2 FQGNSA. V was trimmed by 1 base and J by 0 bases, leaving 0 bases between them. The CDR3 is 12 amino acids.

The V call is TRBV28, the J call TRBJ1-1, with TRBD1 as a possible D gene (6 bases). Deletions cut 8 bases from V and 3 bases from J, with 19 bases between. The CDR3 contains 15 residues. Germline values: CDR1 MDHEN, CDR2 SYDVKM. CDR3 sequence reads: CASATPTGKDTEAFF. The DNA for the CDR3 is TGTGCCAGCGCTACCCCCACAGGGAAGGACACTGAAGCTTTCTTT. Full variable domain (missing parts from reference TRBV28 and TRBJ1-1): DVKVTQSSRYLVKRTGEKVFLECVQDMDHENMFWYRQDPGLGLRLIYFSYDVKMKEKGDIPEGYSVSREKKERFSLILESASTNQTSMYLCASATPTGKDTEAFFGQGTRLTVV.

The rearrangement joins TRBV7-2 to TRBJ2-3; TRBD1 agrees at 9 bases. Trimming cost V 4 bases and J 4 bases; bases outside gene matches: 6. Looked up from germline, CDR1 is SGHTA and CDR2 is FQGNSA. CDR3 length: 15 amino acids. CDR3 bases: TGTGCCAGCAGCTCCTGGGACAGGGAAGCAGATACGCAGTATTTT. This encodes CASSSWDREADTQYF.

The chain has TRBV4-3 and TRBJ1-3; D remains ambiguous. Between the trimmed V and J ends, which lost 1 base and 2 bases, there was a span of 6 bases. Germline CDR1 and CDR2: LGHNA and YSLEER. The CDR3 consists of 14 residues. The CDR3 coding sequence is TGCGCCAGCAGCCAAGTCCCGGCTGGAAACACCATATATTTT. This encodes CASSQVPAGNTIYF.

V usage is TRBV5-4 and J usage is TRBJ2-1; 8 bases align to TRBD2. V shed 2 bases, J shed 7 bases, and the junction held 5 bases outside the gene matches. There are 14 residues in the CDR3. Germline lookup yields CDR1 SGHNT and CDR2 YYREEE (reference sequence). The CDR3 bases are TGTGCCAGCAGCTTTCGACTAGCGCCAAATGAGCAGTTCTTC. Protein sequence: CASSFRLAPNEQFF.

The chain recombines TRBV10-1 with TRBJ1-4; 7 positions match TRBD1. The V segment lost 4 bases and the J segment 7 bases; nucleotides outside the gene matches: 3. CDR1 and CDR2 from the germline V gene are WNHNN and SYGVQD (reference sequence). The CDR3 is made up of 13 amino acids. The CDR3 reads CASSARGSEKLFF. Here the CDR3 DNA reads TGCGCCAGCAGTGCCAGGGGGAGTGAAAAACTGTTTTTT.

The chain carries TRBV7-2 and TRBJ1-6, with 8 nucleotides matching TRBD1. Germline V gene data show CDR1 as SGHTA and CDR2 as FQGNSA. The CDR3 is 17 amino acids. J lost 7 bases, V lost 5 bases, and 13 bases had no gene match. The CDR3: CASSPEAWWTGNSPLHF. CDR3 DNA: TGTGCCAGCAGCCCCGAAGCGTGGTGGACAGGGAATTCACCCCTCCACTTT.

This sequence joins TRBV6-1 and TRBJ2-3; the match to TRBD2 covers 7 bases. Per germline, CDR1 MNHNS and CDR2 SASEGT. This CDR3 is 15 amino acids long. Losses at the gene ends were 0 bases for V and 4 bases for J; bases not matched to a gene: 4. The CDR3 protein is CASSEAAGEADTQYF. The CDR3, as DNA: TGTGCCAGCAGTGAAGCGGCGGGAGAAGCAGATACGCAGTATTTT.

The chain employs TRBV9 and TRBJ2-3; weak D call: TRBD1 (6 bases). The CDR3 spans 16 residues. Trimming removed 3 bases at V and 4 bases at J, with 18 bases between. Germline lookup yields CDR1 SGDLS and CDR2 YYNGEE. CDR3 protein: CASSDQQGFGSDTQYF. CDR3 nucleotides: TGTGCCAGCAGCGATCAACAGGGATTCGGATCAGATACGCAGTATTTT.

V usage is TRBV19 and J usage is TRBJ1-2; TRBD1 matches at 7 bases. V was clipped by 0 bases and J by 4 bases; unmatched bases: 5. The CDR3 sequence is 15 residues long. Germline CDR1 LNHDA, CDR2 SQIVND (reference sequence). The CDR3 spells CASSIDPGQLYGYTF. The CDR3, as DNA: TGTGCCAGTAGTATAGATCCGGGACAGCTCTATGGCTACACCTTC. The variable domain in full, with the rest retrieved from reference TRBV19 and TRBJ1-2, is DGGITQSPKYLFRKEGQNVTLSCEQNLNHDAMYWYRQDPGQGLRLIYYSQIVNDFQKGDIAEGYSVSREKKESFPLTVTSAQKNPTAFYLCASSIDPGQLYGYTFGSGTRLTVV.

V gene TRBV4-1 combines with J gene TRBJ2-2; 9 nucleotides align to TRBD2. The CDR3 extends over 16 amino acids. CDR1 and CDR2 (germline): MGHRA, YSYEKL. V lost 8 bases, J lost 6 bases, and 13 bases stayed unmatched. CDR3 region: CASGAAGGRGSGELFF. Written as DNA, the CDR3 is TGCGCCAGCGGAGCGGCGGGAGGGAGAGGATCCGGGGAGCTGTTTTTT.

A single count supports this clone. The V gene is TRBV29-1, the J gene TRBJ2-1; no definite D call. The germline CDR1 and CDR2 sequences are SQVTM and ANQGSEA. This CDR3 spans 10 amino acids. Trimming left V 1 base short and J 9 bases short, with 4 bases between. The CDR3: CSVEAFEQFF. The CDR3 DNA reads TGCAGCGTTGAAGCGTTTGAGCAGTTCTTC.

This clone was recorded only once. V and J are TRBV11-2 and TRBJ2-1; D gene ambiguous. This CDR3 region has 15 residues. Trimming pared 10 bases from V and 6 bases from J, leaving 22 bases between. The germline V gene encodes CDR1 SGHAT and CDR2 FQNNGV. The CDR3 region is CATTAYRSVGNEQFF. The CDR3 DNA follows: TGTGCCACCACAGCTTATCGGTCAGTAGGCAATGAGCAGTTCTTC.

The CDR3: CASSLDRVQQGQPQHF. The CDR3, as DNA: TGTGCCAGCAGCCTAGACAGGGTCCAACAGGGACAGCCCCAGCATTTT. The chain joins TRBV6-6 to TRBJ1-5, with TRBD1 matching over 7 bases. CDR3 length: 16 residues. V gave up 6 bases and J gave up 7 bases; unmatched junction bases: 15. Per the germline V gene, CDR1 is MNHNY and CDR2 is SVGAGI (reference sequence).

This clone was recorded a few times. This chain links TRBV28 with TRBJ2-5, with a tentative D call TRBD2 (6 bases). The germline V gene encodes CDR1 MDHEN and CDR2 SYDVKM. This CDR3 is 15 amino acids long. Trimming shortened V by 2 bases and J by 5 bases, and 15 bases separated the two germline ends. The CDR3 DNA reads TGTGCCAGCAGTTTACCCCGAACTAGCACGGAGACCCAGTACTTC. Its protein is CASSLPRTSTETQYF. The full variable domain, in which reference TRBV28 and TRBJ2-5 provide the parts outside the CDR3, is DVKVTQSSRYLVKRTGEKVFLECVQDMDHENMFWYRQDPGLGLRLIYFSYDVKMKEKGDIPEGYSVSREKKERFSLILESASTNQTSMYLCASSLPRTSTETQYFGPGTRLLVL.

This sequence joins TRBV2 and TRBJ2-1, with 12 bases identical to TRBD1. The V and J ends lost 6 bases and 8 bases, in that order; junction bases with no gene match: 8. The CDR3 runs to 15 residues. Germline V gene lookup returns CDR1 SNHLY and CDR2 FYNNEI. DNA for the CDR3: TGTGCCAGCAGCTCCGGGACAGGGGGCAAGGATGAGCAGTTCTTC. It specifies CASSSGTGGKDEQFF.

This chain uses TRBV5-5 with TRBJ1-1; D gene unclear. Germline-derived CDR1 and CDR2 are SGHKS and YYEKEE (reference sequence). V was cut by 1 base and J by 1 base, with 5 bases left in between. This CDR3 is 13 amino acids long. The CDR3 DNA is TGTGCCAGCAGCTTGATGGGGAACACTGAAGCTTTCTTT. Amino acid sequence: CASSLMGNTEAFF.

The chain couples TRBV11-2 to TRBJ1-1; D gene unclear. The V and J ends lost 0 bases and 9 bases respectively, with 11 bases between them. The CDR3 is made up of 13 amino acids. Germline V gives CDR1 SGHAT, CDR2 FQNNGV. The CDR3 DNA follows: TGTGCCAGCAGCTTAGATATTGAGAGTAAAGCTTTCTTT. The encoded protein is CASSLDIESKAFF.

This clone was recorded once. The chain carries TRBV2 and TRBJ2-7, with TRBD2 matching 11 bases. The CDR3 is 14 amino acids. Germline V lookup: CDR1 SNHLY, CDR2 FYNNEI. V shed 3 bases and J 3 bases; nucleotides not matched to a gene: 1. Here the CDR3 reads CASSETSGNYEQYF. CDR3 DNA: TGTGCCAGCAGTGAGACTAGCGGGAACTACGAGCAGTACTTC.

This rearrangement joins TRBV6-4 to TRBJ1-1, with 8 bases that match TRBD1. The germline CDR1 and CDR2 sequences are MRHNA and SNTAGT. V lost 3 bases and J lost 8; bases outside the gene matches: 8. This CDR3 comprises 14 residues. DNA of the CDR3: TGTGCCAGCAGTGATTCAGGGGGCGCGTCAGAAGCTTTCTTT. It is translated as CASSDSGGASEAFF.

The V call is TRBV28, the J call TRBJ2-7; D not resolved. This CDR3 has 12 residues. Germline V gene lookup returns CDR1 MDHEN and CDR2 SYDVKM. V lost 2 bases and J 2 bases, leaving 4 bases between the germline ends. CDR3 sequence (DNA): TGTGCCAGCAGTTTACAAACCTACGAGCAGTACTTC. Its protein is CASSLQTYEQYF.

The chain is built from TRBV3-1 (or the pseudogene TRBV3-2) and TRBJ2-7, with D perhaps given as TRBD1 or TRBD2 (5 bases each). Germline loops: CDR1 LGHDT, CDR2 YNNKEL (reference sequence). Trimming took 3 bases from V and 2 from J, leaving 11 bases between them. This CDR3 is built from 14 residues. CDR3 DNA sequence: TGTGCCAGCAGCCACGGGACGCCGACCTACGAGCAGTACTTC. Protein sequence: CASSHGTPTYEQYF.